The entry below gives a single T cell receptor (beta chain) sequence along with its context. Its antigen is still unknown. TCRdb re-called the 5' RACE reads through MiXCR, storing one row per CDR3 protein. The sample records over 150,000 distinct CDR3 sequences, more than 10% being singletons. The CDR3 has 15 residues. The trim removed 2 bases at V and 4 bases at J, leaving 6 bases unmatched. Germline V gives CDR1 SGHTA, CDR2 FQGNSA. The data were obtained in a study of CD8 T cells in ankylosing spondylitis. Study-wide findings and caveats: The disease-linked clones had a CD8+ phenotype and low blood frequencies.

The chain combines TRBV7-2 with TRBJ2-3; TRBD2 matches at 7 bases. The clonotype comes from a male donor with ankylosing spondylitis or in good health (not recorded which). The sample consisted of blood, either unsorted or a sorted T cell fraction (not recorded which). CDR3 sequence (DNA): TGTGCCAGCAGCTTATTGGGCGGGAGAGCAGATACGCAGTATTTT. This encodes CASSLLGGRADTQYF. The full variable domain, in which reference TRBV7-2 and TRBJ2-3 provide the parts outside the CDR3, is GAGVSQSPSNKVTEKGKDVELRCDPISGHTALYWYRQSLGQGLEFLIYFQGNSAPDKSGLPSDRFSAERTGGSVSTLTIQRTQQEDSAVYLCASSLLGGRADTQYFGPGTRLTVL.